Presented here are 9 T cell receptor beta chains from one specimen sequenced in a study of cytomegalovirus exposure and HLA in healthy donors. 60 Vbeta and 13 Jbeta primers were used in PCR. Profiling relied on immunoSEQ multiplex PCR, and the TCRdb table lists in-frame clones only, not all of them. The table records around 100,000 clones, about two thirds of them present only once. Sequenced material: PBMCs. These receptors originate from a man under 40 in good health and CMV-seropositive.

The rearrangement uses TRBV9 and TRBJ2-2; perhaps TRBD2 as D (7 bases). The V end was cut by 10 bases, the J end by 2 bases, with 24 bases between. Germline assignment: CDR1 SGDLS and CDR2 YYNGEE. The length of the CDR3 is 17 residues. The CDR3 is CAGGFTPGGSNTGELFF. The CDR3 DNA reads TGTGCCGGAGGTTTTACACCGGGGGGCTCAAACACCGGGGAGCTGTTTTTT.

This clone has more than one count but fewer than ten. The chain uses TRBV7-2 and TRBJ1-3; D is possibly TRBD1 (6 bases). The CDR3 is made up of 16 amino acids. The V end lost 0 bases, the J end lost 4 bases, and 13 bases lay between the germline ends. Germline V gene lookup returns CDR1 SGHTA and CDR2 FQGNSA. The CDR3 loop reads CASSLARAGAGNTIYF. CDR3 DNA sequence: TGTGCCAGCAGCTTAGCGCGTGCAGGGGCGGGAAACACCATATATTTT.

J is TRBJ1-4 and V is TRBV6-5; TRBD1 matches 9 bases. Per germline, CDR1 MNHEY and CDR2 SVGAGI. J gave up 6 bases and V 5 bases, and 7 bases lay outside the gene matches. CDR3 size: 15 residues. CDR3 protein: CASSKTGGADEKLFF. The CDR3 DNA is TGTGCCAGCAGTAAAACAGGGGGCGCGGATGAAAAACTGTTTTTT.

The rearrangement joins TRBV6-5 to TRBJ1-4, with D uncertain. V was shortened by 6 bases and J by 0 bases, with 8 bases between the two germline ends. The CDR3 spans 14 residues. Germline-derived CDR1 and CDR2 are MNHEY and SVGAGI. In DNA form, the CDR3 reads TGTGCCAGCAGCCAGTATGCAACTAATGAAAAACTGTTTTTT. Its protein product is CASSQYATNEKLFF.

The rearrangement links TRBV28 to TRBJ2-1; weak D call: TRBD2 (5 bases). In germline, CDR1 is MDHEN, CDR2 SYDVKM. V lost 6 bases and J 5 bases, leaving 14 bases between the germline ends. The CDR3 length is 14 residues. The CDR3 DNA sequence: TGTGCCAGCAGGTATGCGGGTTTAAACAATGAGCAGTTCTTC. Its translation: CASRYAGLNNEQFF.

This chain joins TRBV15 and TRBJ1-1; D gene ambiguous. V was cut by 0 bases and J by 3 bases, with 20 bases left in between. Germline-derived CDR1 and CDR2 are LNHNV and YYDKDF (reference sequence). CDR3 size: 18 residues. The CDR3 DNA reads TGTGCCACCAGCAGAGATAAAGTCTGGGCCCGGCGGGACACTGAAGCTTTCTTT. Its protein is CATSRDKVWARRDTEAFF.

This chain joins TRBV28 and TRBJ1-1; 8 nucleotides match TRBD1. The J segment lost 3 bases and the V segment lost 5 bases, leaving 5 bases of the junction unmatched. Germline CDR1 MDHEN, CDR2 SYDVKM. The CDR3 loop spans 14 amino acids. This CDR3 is CASSAGGWDTEAFF. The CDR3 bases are TGTGCCAGCAGTGCAGGGGGCTGGGACACTGAAGCTTTCTTT.

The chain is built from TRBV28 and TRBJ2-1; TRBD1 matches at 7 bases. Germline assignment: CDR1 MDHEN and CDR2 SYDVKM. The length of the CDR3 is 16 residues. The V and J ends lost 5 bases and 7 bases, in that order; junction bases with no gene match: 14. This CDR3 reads CASSPLGQGVSNEQFF. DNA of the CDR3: TGTGCCAGCAGTCCACTGGGGCAGGGGGTGTCGAATGAGCAGTTCTTC.

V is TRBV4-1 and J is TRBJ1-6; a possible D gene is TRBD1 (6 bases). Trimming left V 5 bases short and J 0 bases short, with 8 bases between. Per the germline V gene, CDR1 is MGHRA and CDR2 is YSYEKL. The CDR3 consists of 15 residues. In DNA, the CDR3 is TGCGCCAGCAGCGGGGGGGCCTCCTATAATTCACCCCTCCACTTT. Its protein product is CASSGGASYNSPLHF.